This TCR beta chain was identified in a study of blood T cell repertoires in COVID-19. The CDR3 loop spans 11 amino acids. From germline, CDR1 is GTSNPN and CDR2 SVGIG (reference sequence). Trimming stripped 3 bases from V and 14 bases from J, with 14 bases between. Sequenced by immunoSEQ multiplex PCR; TCRdb stores in-frame clones only, minus some. This table holds approximately 100,000 clones, less than 80% found once. The rearrangement uses TRBV30 and TRBJ2-1; D possibly corresponds to TRBD1 (5 bases). Sequencing was done on a sample of peripheral blood. The TCR sequence derives from a man between 65 and 80 years old with active or convalescent COVID-19. In nucleotides, the CDR3 is TGTGCCTGGAGGGTTAGGGCAGGGAAGTTCTTC. It yields the protein CAWRVRAGKFF.